This entry is about one T cell receptor beta chain. Its antigen is unidentified. This sample is drawn from a study of shared clonotypes between healthy human individuals. Study-wide points: The sharing of roughly 5% of naive CD4 clonotypes was seen across several donors.

The run depth of the assay was deep. For every subset, genomic DNA was evenly distributed across several immunoSEQ plates. TCRdb's copy holds only in-frame clones and misses some; the assay was immunoSEQ multiplex PCR. The sample records roughly 2.4 million clones, roughly 95% being singletons. CD4+ cells underwent separation, giving CD45RA+ naive and CD45RA-negative memory subsets. The sample taken for sequencing was naive CD4+ T cells sorted from blood. Subset specified: CD45RA+ positively selected. The receptor was isolated from a man between 18 and 29 years old in good health.

This CDR3 is CASSYSRPGNSPLHF. In nucleotides, the CDR3 is TGTGCCAGCAGTTACTCTAGGCCAGGGAATTCACCCCTCCACTTT. The V and J genes are TRBV6-5 and TRBJ1-6; D perhaps matches TRBD1 (5 bases). Trimming shortened V by 0 bases and J by 7 bases, and 10 bases separated the two germline ends. This CDR3 is built from 15 residues. Per germline, CDR1 MNHEY and CDR2 SVGAGI.